The 27 T cell receptor beta chains listed next were all sequenced from one sample in a study of low-dose radiotherapy and immunotherapy resistance in tumors (dated by TCRdb to between 2021 and 2024). For sequencing, an Illumina HiSeq 2500 was employed. First-strand cDNA was synthesized using Superscript III and a set of TRAV- and TRBV-specific primers, so that both TCRalpha and TCRbeta chains were covered. TCRs were amplified with Phusion for about 20 PCR cycles using a constant-region primer together with the adapter attached to the V primers. TCRdb ran its own pipeline on the public reads, namely fastp trimming at Q25 and MiXCR clone calling, and kept in-frame beta chains. For every CDR3 protein sequence, its rows merge into one entry that carries the most common genes and DNA. This sample holds tens of thousands of distinct CDR3 sequences; 20% to 25% were observed only once. Of the sample, about 13% falls within the top ten clones.

This specimen's time point label, interpreted: after trial treatment. The sample's treatment or condition label, decoded: LDRT plus nivolumab, ipilimumab, low-dose cyclophosphamide and aspirin (RACIN trial). Sequenced here: PBMCs, sampled after low-dose radiotherapy plus immunotherapy. The receptors shown here come from a female donor with ovarian cancer.

CDR3 DNA sequence: TGTGCCAGCAGCATGAGCGGGGGTCTCTACGAGCAGTACTTC. Translated: CASSMSGGLYEQYF. The V call is TRBV3-1, the J call TRBJ2-7; 8 positions agree with TRBD2. Per the germline V gene, CDR1 is LGHDT and CDR2 is YNNKEL (reference sequence). The CDR3 has 14 amino acids. V lost 5 bases to trimming and J lost 3 bases; unmatched junction nucleotides: 6.

V and J are TRBV7-9 and TRBJ2-1, with 7 bases that match TRBD1. V trimming: 4 bases; J trimming: 1 base; junction bases outside the gene matches: 28. Germline V lookup: CDR1 SEHNR, CDR2 FQNEAQ (reference sequence). The CDR3 sequence is 23 residues long. The CDR3 DNA follows: TGTGCCAGCAGCTCACTCCATCGACTTTTGGGACAGCCGAATTCGAGTTCCTACAATGAGCAGTTCTTC. Translating gives CASSSLHRLLGQPNSSSYNEQFF.

This clonotype was seen ten or more times. A read error may produce the germline difference seen at one junction end. V is TRBV5-3 and J is TRBJ1-2, with TRBD1 as a possible D gene (5 bases). TRBV5-3 is identified as an open reading frame with a role that is uncertain. The CDR3 contains 13 residues. For the CDR3, the DNA is TGTGCCAGCAGCTTTGTGACAGACTATGGCTACACCTTC. Translated: CASSFVTDYGYTF.

Notes on this clonotype: No DNA is shown, since the ends of the CDR3 on it are uncertain; the CDR3 is the one TCRdb lists. This chain links TRBV27 with TRBJ2-2; no DNA check was done on the table's D call, TRBD2. The V gene's germline CDR1 is MNHEY and CDR2 SMNVEV (reference sequence). The CDR3 totals 15 residues, both ends included. CDR3 protein: CASGTSGNTGELFFF.

This clonotype was seen once. The chain has TRBV9 and TRBJ2-7; D might be TRBD2 (6 bases). The CDR3 length is 13 residues. Trimming cost V 7 bases and J 6 bases, with 17 bases left between them. Germline values: CDR1 SGDLS, CDR2 YYNGEE. In DNA, the CDR3 is TGTGCCAGCGGACGGGGGATGGACTCCGAGCAGTACTTC. Translation gives CASGRGMDSEQYF. Using reference TRBV9 and TRBJ2-7 for the parts outside the CDR3, the full variable domain is DSGVTQTPKHLITATGQRVTLRCSPRSGDLSVYWYQQSLDQGLQFLIQYYNGEERAKGNILERFSAQQFPDLHSELNLSSLELGDSALYFCASGRGMDSEQYFGPGTRLTVT.

This clonotype was found many times. The gene calls are TRBV28 and TRBJ2-2; D may be TRBD1 (6 bases). Germline loops: CDR1 MDHEN, CDR2 SYDVKM. The CDR3 is made up of 16 amino acids. Trimming left V 2 bases short and J 8 bases short, with 18 bases between. CDR3 nucleotide sequence: TGTGCCAGCAGTTTAGCCGGGACACTCTATGGGGGGGAGCTGTTTTTT. It is translated as CASSLAGTLYGGELFF.

The sample holds many counts of this clonotype. V gene TRBV29-1 combines with J gene TRBJ2-1; D uncertain. CDR3 length: 11 amino acids. Trimming pared 3 bases from V and 9 bases from J, leaving 9 bases between. Per germline, CDR1 SQVTM and CDR2 ANQGSEA. In DNA form, the CDR3 reads TGCAGCGTTGACCCTTCTGGTGAGCAGTTCTTC. It translates to CSVDPSGEQFF.

V gene TRBV4-2 combines with J gene TRBJ2-6, with 10 bases matching TRBD2. The CDR3 totals 19 residues. Germline CDR1 and CDR2: LGHNA and YNFKEQ. Losses at the gene ends were 0 bases for V and 0 bases for J; bases not matched to a gene: 5. The CDR3 nucleotides are TGTGCCAGCAGCCAAGAAGTAGCGGGAGGCGGCTCTGGGGCCAACGTCCTGACTTTC. As protein: CASSQEVAGGGSGANVLTF.

A note on this clonotype: With only one base between it and a far larger clone, this is likely a read error. The gene calls are TRBV24-1 and TRBJ2-7; D assignment may be TRBD1 or TRBD2 (7 bases each). The germline V and J ends were trimmed by 4 bases and 7 bases, with 22 bases remaining between them. CDR3 length equals 16 residues. The germline CDR1 and CDR2 sequences are KGHDR and SFDVKD. CDR3: CATSDQGGASLNEQYF. CDR3 sequence (DNA): TGTGCCACCAGTGACCAGGGGGGGGCTAGCCTCAATGAGCAGTACTTC.

This clonotype has at least ten counts. The CDR3 DNA reads as TGTGCCAGCAGTTCTCAGGTCGTTACTGGAAACACCATATATTTT. It is translated as CASSSQVVTGNTIYF. The chain links TRBV28 to TRBJ1-3, with no clear D. V was pared by 4 bases and J by 2 bases, with 12 bases between. The germline V gene has CDR1 MDHEN and CDR2 SYDVKM. This CDR3 has 15 amino acids.

This clonotype was found many times. The chain carries TRBV6-2 or TRBV6-3 and TRBJ2-4; 9 nucleotides align to TRBD1. The CDR3 has 17 amino acids. V gave up 5 bases and J gave up 15 bases; unmatched junction bases: 23. The germline V gene encodes CDR1 MNHEY and CDR2 SVGEGT. The CDR3 is CASSPRPIGTGSWGRYF. CDR3 sequence (DNA): TGTGCCAGCAGTCCCAGGCCGATTGGGACAGGGAGTTGGGGCCGGTACTTC.

This clonotype has a count of ten or more. The rearrangement links TRBV19 to TRBJ1-2; 7 bases agree with TRBD1. V was pared by 5 bases and J by 2 bases, with 8 bases of the junction left unmatched. Germline-derived CDR1 and CDR2 are LNHDA and SQIVND (reference sequence). The CDR3 totals 15 residues. CDR3 protein: CASSPRQGRNYGYTF. CDR3 sequence (DNA): TGTGCCAGTAGTCCTCGACAGGGAAGAAACTATGGCTACACCTTC.

This clonotype was found many times. V usage is TRBV28 and J usage is TRBJ2-1; D possibly corresponds to TRBD2 (6 bases). CDR3 length: 11 amino acids. Trimming stripped 8 bases from V and 13 bases from J, with 15 bases between. Germline V gene lookup returns CDR1 MDHEN and CDR2 SYDVKM. The CDR3 here is CASPGPGVQFF. CDR3 nucleotides: TGTGCCAGCCCCGGCCCGGGGGTTCAGTTCTTC.

In its sample, this clonotype was seen many times. This chain connects TRBV30 to TRBJ1-6; tentatively, D is TRBD1 (5 bases). This CDR3 comprises 14 residues. V lost 2 bases to trimming and J lost 9 bases, with 14 bases between them. Germline V gene sequence: CDR1 GTSNPN, CDR2 SVGIG (reference sequence). In DNA form, the CDR3 reads TGTGCCTGGAGTCGCGAGGGGCCGGCTTCACCCCTCCACTTT. Residues: CAWSREGPASPLHF.

This clonotype was seen only a few times. V gene TRBV12-3 or TRBV12-4 combines with J gene TRBJ1-1; no reliable D call. This CDR3 region has 13 residues. V lost 2 bases and J 4 bases, leaving 8 bases between the germline ends. The CDR3 region is CASSLWWGTEAFF. The CDR3 coding sequence is TGTGCCAGCAGTTTATGGTGGGGCACTGAAGCTTTCTTT.

This clonotype has at least ten counts. The chain links TRBV4-1 to TRBJ2-1, with D perhaps TRBD1 (5 bases). The CDR3 sequence is 16 residues long. Germline CDR1 reads MGHRA; CDR2 reads YSYEKL. Deletions cut 1 base from V and 5 bases from J, with 15 bases between. CDR3 sequence reads: CASSQVGHRLNNEQFF. The DNA of the CDR3 is TGCGCCAGCAGCCAAGTTGGACACAGACTTAACAATGAGCAGTTCTTC.

This clonotype came up many times. The rearrangement uses TRBV29-1 and TRBJ2-7; D not certain. Looked up from germline, CDR1 is SQVTM and CDR2 is ANQGSEA. V was cut by 4 bases and J by 3 bases, with 10 bases left in between. The CDR3 totals 12 residues. The CDR3: CSVGHEDYEQYF. The CDR3 DNA is TGCAGCGTTGGACACGAGGACTACGAGCAGTACTTC.

This clonotype was seen at least ten times. The chain employs TRBV2 and TRBJ2-7; D tentatively reads TRBD1 or TRBD2 (6 bases each). This CDR3 contains 18 residues. The germline CDR1 and CDR2 sequences are SNHLY and FYNNEI. The germline V and J ends were trimmed by 0 bases and 3 bases, with 21 bases remaining between them. The CDR3 sequence is CASSEAYSNQRGHYEQYF. The CDR3 DNA is TGTGCCAGCAGTGAAGCGTATTCCAATCAACGGGGGCACTACGAGCAGTACTTC.

This clonotype was seen at least ten times. CDR3: CASSPLAGGTEQYF. The CDR3 nucleotides are TGTGCCAGCAGCCCACTAGCGGGAGGGACCGAGCAGTACTTC. The chain links TRBV6-2 or TRBV6-3 to TRBJ2-7; 13 positions match TRBD2. Germline V gives CDR1 MNHEY, CDR2 SVGEGT. The CDR3 consists of 14 residues. After removal of 6 bases from V and 6 bases from J, the junction contained 5 bases not matched to a gene.

Concerning this clonotype: Since a far larger clone is one base different, this is likely a read error. The CDR3 reads CTSSPTLVLNEKLFF. For the CDR3, the DNA is TGTACCAGCAGTCCCACACTGGTCCTTAATGAAAAACTGTTTTTT. The chain uses TRBV26 and TRBJ1-4. TRBV26 corresponds to a pseudogene. The CDR3 runs 15 residues.

This clonotype was counted at least ten times. The rearrangement joins TRBV5-1 to TRBJ2-2; 9 nucleotides match TRBD1. Looked up from germline, CDR1 is SGHRS and CDR2 is YFSETQ. The CDR3 totals 15 residues. V lost 3 bases, J lost 2 bases, and 2 bases stayed unmatched. The CDR3 region is CASSSDRGNTGELFF. CDR3 nucleotide sequence: TGCGCCAGCAGCTCGGACAGGGGAAACACCGGGGAGCTGTTTTTT.

The sample holds a few counts of this clonotype. The CDR3 coding sequence is TGTGCCAGCAGTTTATCGGGACGTCCCGTTGGCACCGGGGAGCTGTTTTTT. As protein: CASSLSGRPVGTGELFF. This chain links TRBV27 with TRBJ2-2; D may be TRBD1 or TRBD2 (5 bases each). In germline, CDR1 is MNHEY, CDR2 SMNVEV (reference sequence). With 0 bases removed from V and 4 bases from J, the gap between germline ends came to 15 bases. The CDR3 is 17 amino acids.

This clonotype was counted at least ten times. The rearrangement links TRBV29-1 to TRBJ2-7; D perhaps matches TRBD1 (5 bases). CDR1 is SQVTM, CDR2 ANQGSEA, per germline. V shed 4 bases and J shed 1 base, with 8 bases lying between them. The CDR3 spans 12 residues. In DNA, the CDR3 is TGCAGCGTTGGTGGGGCTTCCTACGAGCAGTACTTC. Translation: CSVGGASYEQYF.

In the case of this clonotype: Only one base separates this from a far larger clonotype, so it likely reflects a read error. The chain recombines TRBV18 with TRBJ2-1; TRBD1 is a possible D gene (5 bases). CDR3 length: 15 amino acids. Per the germline V gene, CDR1 is KGHSH and CDR2 is LQKENI. V dropped 3 bases and J dropped 10 bases, with 19 bases sitting between them. The DNA of the CDR3 is TGTGCCAGCTCACCGACGGACACCCGCTCCTACGAGCAGTTCTTC. It translates to CASSPTDTRSYEQFF. The whole variable domain, remainder taken from reference TRBV18 and TRBJ2-1, is NAGVMQNPRHLVRRRGQEARLRCSPMKGHSHVYWYRQLPEEGLKFMVYLQKENIIDESGMPKERFSAEFPKEGPSILRIQQVVRGDSAAYFCASSPTDTRSYEQFFGPGTRLTVL.

The V and J genes are TRBV12-3 or TRBV12-4 and TRBJ2-3, with TRBD2 identical over 8 bases. This CDR3 comprises 16 residues. The junction had 6 bases not matched to a gene; V was cut back by 0 bases and J by 4 bases. The CDR3 sequence: CASSLAGGTRPDTQYF. CDR3 bases: TGTGCCAGCAGTTTAGCGGGAGGGACTAGGCCAGATACGCAGTATTTT.

This clonotype occurred many times. J is TRBJ2-4 and V is TRBV30, with TRBD1 identical over 10 bases. Germline loops: CDR1 GTSNPN, CDR2 SVGIG (reference sequence). Losses at the gene ends were 3 bases for V and 7 bases for J; bases not matched to a gene: 6. The CDR3 contains 14 residues. Written as DNA, the CDR3 is TGTGCCTGGAGGGGACAGGGGCTAGTGAACATTCAGTACTTC. Translating gives CAWRGQGLVNIQYF.

The chain uses TRBV20-1 and TRBJ1-5; D is undetermined. V was shortened by 3 bases and J by 3 bases, with 9 bases between the two germline ends. This CDR3 spans 13 amino acids. Germline lookup yields CDR1 DFQATT and CDR2 SNEGSKA (reference sequence). CDR3 protein: CSASYGNNQPQHF. The CDR3 DNA follows: TGCAGTGCTAGTTACGGGAACAATCAGCCCCAGCATTTT.